The next 18 T cell receptor beta chains were all read from a single sample in a study of response to subunit inactivated influenza vaccine. MiXCR, run by TCRdb on the RT-PCR reads, gives a single entry per CDR3 protein. The sample consists of 200,000 to 250,000 distinct CDR3 sequences, 12% of them appearing once. The input for sequencing was non-naive T cells sorted from PBMCs, taken 14 days before vaccination. Receptors were obtained from a middle-aged man who received an inactivated influenza vaccine.

The genes are TRBV3-1 and TRBJ2-7; TRBD1 matches at 8 bases. This CDR3 comprises 15 residues. Trimming at V came to 3 bases and at J to 2 bases, leaving 6 bases not matched to a gene. Germline V lookup: CDR1 LGHDT, CDR2 YNNKEL (reference sequence). CDR3 amino acids: CASSQGPTGAYEQYF. As DNA, the CDR3 is TGTGCCAGCAGCCAGGGACCGACAGGGGCCTACGAGCAGTACTTC.

The chain carries TRBV28 and TRBJ2-3, with D possibly TRBD1 on 5 matching bases. Germline V lookup: CDR1 MDHEN, CDR2 SYDVKM. The CDR3 extends over 13 amino acids. V shed 5 bases and J shed 6 bases, with 12 bases lying between them. This chain's CDR3 is CASSNPGMDTQYF. CDR3 nucleotide sequence: TGTGCCAGCAGTAACCCAGGGATGGATACGCAGTATTTT. The entire variable domain, with the rest obtained from reference TRBV28 and TRBJ2-3, is as follows: DVKVTQSSRYLVKRTGEKVFLECVQDMDHENMFWYRQDPGLGLRLIYFSYDVKMKEKGDIPEGYSVSREKKERFSLILESASTNQTSMYLCASSNPGMDTQYFGPGTRLTVL.

This sequence joins TRBV19 and TRBJ2-5; D is unresolved. Germline V gene data show CDR1 as LNHDA and CDR2 as SQIVND (reference sequence). V dropped 3 bases and J dropped 13 bases, with 12 bases sitting between them. The CDR3 has 11 amino acids. The CDR3 sequence: CASSISGNRYF. In DNA form, the CDR3 reads TGTGCCAGTAGTATTTCCGGCAACCGGTACTTC. The entire variable domain, with the rest obtained from reference TRBV19 and TRBJ2-5, is as follows: DGGITQSPKYLFRKEGQNVTLSCEQNLNHDAMYWYRQDPGQGLRLIYYSQIVNDFQKGDIAEGYSVSREKKESFPLTVTSAQKNPTAFYLCASSISGNRYFGPGTRLLVL.

In its sample, this clonotype was seen many times. The V and J genes are TRBV7-2 and TRBJ2-2; D ambiguous. CDR1 SGHTA and CDR2 FQGNSA come from the germline V gene. The germline V and J ends were trimmed by 1 base and 0 bases, with 3 bases remaining between them. The CDR3 contains 14 residues. The CDR3 is CASSLVTNTGELFF. The DNA of the CDR3 is TGTGCCAGCAGCTTAGTAACGAACACCGGGGAGCTGTTTTTT.

This clonotype appeared a few times. The chain is built from TRBV3-1 and TRBJ1-5; D is possibly TRBD1 (5 bases). Germline V gene lookup returns CDR1 LGHDT and CDR2 YNNKEL (reference sequence). The CDR3 covers 14 residues. V was shortened by 0 bases and J by 6 bases, with 9 bases between the two germline ends. Written as DNA, the CDR3 is TGTGCCAGCAGCCAAGAAGGGGTCACTCAGCCCCAGCATTTT. Protein: CASSQEGVTQPQHF.

This clonotype was counted between two and nine times. This rearrangement joins TRBV7-6 to TRBJ1-5, with 7 nucleotides matching TRBD1. Germline-derived CDR1 and CDR2 are SGHVS and FNYEAQ. V shed 5 bases, J shed 5 bases, and the junction held 9 bases outside the gene matches. The CDR3 has 15 amino acids. The chain's CDR3 is CASSPGGGGDQPQHF. The CDR3 DNA reads TGTGCCAGCAGCCCAGGGGGAGGAGGGGATCAGCCCCAGCATTTT.

V gene TRBV18 combines with J gene TRBJ2-1; D tentatively reads TRBD1 or TRBD2 (5 bases each). Germline V lookup: CDR1 KGHSH, CDR2 LQKENI. Trimming stripped 3 bases from V and 13 bases from J, with 13 bases between. The CDR3 has 12 amino acids. CDR3 nucleotides: TGTGCCAGCTCACCGGGGGAGAGGGGTCAGTTCTTC. It encodes CASSPGERGQFF.

This clonotype was detected ten times or more. V is TRBV2 and J is TRBJ2-7, with 7 bases matching TRBD1. CDR1 and CDR2 from the germline V gene are SNHLY and FYNNEI. The CDR3 sequence is 15 residues long. J was trimmed by 2 bases and V by 3 bases; bases with no gene match: 7. This chain's CDR3 is CASSEGQTKTYEQYF. Here the CDR3 DNA reads TGTGCCAGCAGTGAGGGACAGACTAAGACCTACGAGCAGTACTTC.

The CDR3 sequence is CASSHRLLSYEQYF. CDR3 sequence (DNA): TGTGCCAGCAGCCACAGGCTCCTCTCCTACGAGCAGTACTTC. This chain links TRBV4-2 with TRBJ2-7, with D uncertain. The V gene lost 3 bases and the J gene lost 0 bases, with 9 bases spanning the gap. The germline V gene encodes CDR1 LGHNA and CDR2 YNFKEQ. The CDR3 has 14 residues.

The sample holds many counts of this clonotype. The rearrangement joins TRBV12-3 or TRBV12-4 to TRBJ2-7; TRBD1 is a possible D gene (6 bases). CDR3 length: 14 amino acids. The V end lost 5 bases, the J end lost 12 bases, and 23 bases lay between the germline ends. The CDR3 DNA reads as TGTGCCAGCAGTCAGACAGGAAACAACGAACGCTTGTACTTC. This encodes CASSQTGNNERLYF.

This clonotype was seen a few times. The chain links TRBV4-2 to TRBJ2-7, with 9 nucleotides matching TRBD2. The CDR3 sequence is 18 residues long. Germline assignment: CDR1 LGHNA and CDR2 YNFKEQ. The V segment lost 1 base and the J segment 0 bases; nucleotides outside the gene matches: 10. The CDR3 is CASSQGPSGGPSSYEQYF. CDR3 sequence (DNA): TGTGCCAGCAGCCAAGGGCCCAGCGGGGGGCCGAGCTCCTACGAGCAGTACTTC.

At least ten counts were recorded for this clonotype. The CDR3 DNA reads TGTGCCAGCTCACCACCGACCCTGGGGGAGCAGTTCTTC. Protein sequence: CASSPPTLGEQFF. The chain uses TRBV18 and TRBJ2-1; no reliable D call. V was trimmed by 0 bases and J by 10 bases, leaving 10 bases between them. Germline V lookup: CDR1 KGHSH, CDR2 LQKENI. This CDR3 comprises 13 residues. Using reference TRBV18 and TRBJ2-1 for the parts outside the CDR3, the full variable domain is NAGVMQNPRHLVRRRGQEARLRCSPMKGHSHVYWYRQLPEEGLKFMVYLQKENIIDESGMPKERFSAEFPKEGPSILRIQQVVRGDSAAYFCASSPPTLGEQFFGPGTRLTVL.

Only a few counts were recorded for this clonotype. A much larger clone differs from this one at a single base, so this may be a read error. J is TRBJ2-5 and V is TRBV7-2, with 12 bases matching TRBD2. Germline values: CDR1 SGHTA, CDR2 FQGNSA. Losses at the gene ends were 5 bases for V and 4 bases for J; bases not matched to a gene: 2. The CDR3 contains 14 residues. The CDR3 nucleotides read TGTGCCAGCAGCACGGGACTAGCGGGAGAGACCCAGTACTTC. Amino acid sequence: CASSTGLAGETQYF.

V is TRBV6-2 or TRBV6-3 and J is TRBJ2-5; the match to TRBD1 covers 7 bases. The germline V gene has CDR1 MNHEY and CDR2 SVGEGT. The junction had 7 bases not matched to a gene; V was cut back by 7 bases and J by 2 bases. This CDR3 is 14 amino acids long. The CDR3 spells CASTRDRIQETQYF. Here the CDR3 DNA reads TGTGCCAGCACCCGGGACAGAATACAAGAGACCCAGTACTTC.

This clonotype was observed a few times. The rearrangement joins TRBV5-1 to TRBJ2-7; TRBD2 matches 13 bases. The CDR3 is made up of 19 amino acids. Trimming removed 2 bases from V and 0 bases from J; junction bases left unmatched: 11. Germline V gene data show CDR1 as SGHRS and CDR2 as YFSETQ. The CDR3 nucleotides are TGCGCCAGCAGCTTATATAGACTAGCGGGGGGCGCTATCTCCTACGAGCAGTACTTC. Translation: CASSLYRLAGGAISYEQYF.

The chain joins TRBV7-2 to TRBJ1-2; 7 bases map to TRBD1. This CDR3 is built from 17 residues. With V trimmed by 5 bases and J by 2 bases, 14 bases remained unmatched. The germline gives CDR1 SGHTA, CDR2 FQGNSA. The CDR3: CASSQVPGQIANYGYTF. The CDR3 DNA reads TGTGCCAGCAGCCAGGTTCCGGGACAGATTGCCAACTATGGCTACACCTTC.

In its sample, this clonotype was seen a few times. The chain joins TRBV11-2 to TRBJ2-5; TRBD1 matches at 12 bases. Trimming at V came to 4 bases and at J to 4 bases, leaving 13 bases not matched to a gene. CDR1 is SGHAT, CDR2 FQNNGV, per germline. The length of the CDR3 is 18 residues. The CDR3: CASSSFFRDRGRRETQYF. For the CDR3, the DNA is TGTGCCAGCAGCTCCTTTTTCCGGGACAGGGGGCGACGAGAGACCCAGTACTTC. The full variable domain, its missing parts supplied by reference TRBV11-2 and TRBJ2-5, is EAGVAQSPRYKIIEKRQSVAFWCNPISGHATLYWYQQILGQGPKLLIQFQNNGVVDDSQLPKDRFSAERLKGVDSTLKIQPAKLEDSAVYLCASSSFFRDRGRRETQYFGPGTRLLVL.

This clonotype was counted a few times. The chain uses TRBV9 and TRBJ2-1; D perhaps matches TRBD1 (6 bases). The germline V gene has CDR1 SGDLS and CDR2 YYNGEE. The CDR3 is 15 amino acids. V lost 0 bases and J lost 4, with 11 bases in between. The chain's CDR3 is CASSVGQGPYNEQFF. CDR3 DNA sequence: TGTGCCAGCAGCGTAGGGCAGGGGCCATACAATGAGCAGTTCTTC.